This TCR beta chain comes out of a study of cytomegalovirus exposure and HLA in healthy donors. Study-wide context: There were around 100 million unique TCR beta sequences, drawn from about 200 million T cells, in an earlier analysis. Whole-study results and caveats: Previous analysis showed most TCR beta V segments were productive about 87% or about 30% of the time. Associated with cytomegalovirus, according to the listing, were around 160 TCR beta chains.

Use of 60 Vbeta and 13 Jbeta primers characterized the PCR. The protocol was immunoSEQ multiplex PCR, while the TCRdb copy is restricted to in-frame clones and leaves out a portion. The profile covers about 150,000 clones, with 80% appearing a single time and 9.5% to 15% taken by the ten largest. With V trimmed by 5 bases and J by 0 bases, 6 bases remained unmatched. Per the germline V gene, CDR1 is SGHAT and CDR2 is FQNNGV. The CDR3 totals 15 residues. Turning to this clone: The antigen is unknown.

Sequencing was performed on PBMCs. V is TRBV11-2 and J is TRBJ2-7; 8 nucleotides line up with TRBD1. The TCR was taken from a man younger than 40 in good health and CMV-seropositive. CDR3 residues: CASSPRTGTSYEQYF. The CDR3 DNA reads as TGTGCCAGCAGCCCGAGGACAGGGACCTCCTACGAGCAGTACTTC. Combining the CDR3 with reference TRBV11-2 and TRBJ2-7 gives the whole variable domain EAGVAQSPRYKIIEKRQSVAFWCNPISGHATLYWYQQILGQGPKLLIQFQNNGVVDDSQLPKDRFSAERLKGVDSTLKIQPAKLEDSAVYLCASSPRTGTSYEQYFGPGTRLTVT.